This T cell receptor beta chain is from a study of blood T cell repertoires in COVID-19. The assay was immunoSEQ multiplex PCR, and TCRdb's table has in-frame clones only and misses some. The sample holds roughly 39,000 clones, 90% seen once. Looked up from germline, CDR1 is SEHNR and CDR2 is FQNEAQ (reference sequence). V dropped 1 base and J dropped 7; count of bases not matched to a gene: 4. The CDR3 loop spans 15 amino acids. The clonotype comes from a human donor in a cohort sampled during active COVID-19. The sequenced material came from peripheral blood. This chain connects TRBV7-9 to TRBJ2-1; 10 bases line up with TRBD2. CDR3 DNA: TGTGCCAGCAGCTTAGGGAGCGGGAGGGTGAATGAGCAGTTCTTC. Translation gives CASSLGSGRVNEQFF.